Presented here are 24 T cell receptor beta chains from one specimen sequenced in a study of glioma-infiltrating T cells after dendritic cell vaccination. Measured with immunoSEQ multiplex PCR; TCRdb has only the in-frame clones, and not every one. The table shows 75,000 to 85,000 clones, with roughly 87% occurring only once. Time point given: after dendritic cell vaccination, including at tumor progression/relapse. The sequencing used blood, collected after dendritic cell vaccination. These receptors came from a human donor with glioblastoma.

The CDR3 loop is CASSPRAGGWNTEAFF. In DNA, the CDR3 is TGTGCCAGCAGCCCACGAGCAGGGGGCTGGAACACTGAAGCTTTCTTT. The rearrangement links TRBV16 to TRBJ1-1; 8 positions match TRBD1. The CDR3 runs to 16 residues. V dropped 4 bases and J dropped 1; count of bases not matched to a gene: 8. Germline-derived CDR1 and CDR2 are KGHSY and FQNENV.

The genes are TRBV25-1 and TRBJ2-1; D is uncertain. With 4 bases removed from V and 8 bases from J, the gap between germline ends came to 15 bases. CDR1 is MGHDK, CDR2 SYGVNS, per germline. CDR3 length: 14 residues. The CDR3 DNA reads as TGTGCCAGCAGTGTCCTAGGCACCACCTATGAGCAGTTCTTC. Its translation: CASSVLGTTYEQFF.

The rearrangement links TRBV5-1 to TRBJ1-1; D perhaps matches TRBD1 (5 bases). Germline V gene sequence: CDR1 SGHRS, CDR2 YFSETQ. This CDR3 has 14 residues. The V end was cut by 3 bases, the J end by 4 bases, with 13 bases between. The CDR3 reads CASSSLGGGTEAFF. CDR3 bases: TGCGCCAGCAGCTCCCTCGGGGGGGGCACTGAAGCTTTCTTT.

The genes are TRBV18 and TRBJ2-7; 8 bases agree with TRBD2. Germline V gene lookup returns CDR1 KGHSH and CDR2 LQKENI. CDR3 size: 14 residues. The V gene end was trimmed by 5 bases and the J gene end by 6 bases; junction bases not matched to a gene: 9. The CDR3 DNA reads TGTGCCAGCTCATCCCCGGCCGGGAGGGGCGAGCAGTACTTC. This translates into CASSSPAGRGEQYF.

The CDR3 reads CASTYALDSGGTYEQYF. The DNA of the CDR3 is TGTGCCAGCACCTACGCGCTAGATAGCGGGGGTACCTACGAGCAGTACTTC. The chain carries TRBV11-3 and TRBJ2-7; 9 positions match TRBD2. CDR1 SGHNT and CDR2 YENEEA come from the germline V gene. Trimming took 7 bases from V and 2 from J; bases not matched to a gene: 15. CDR3 size: 17 residues.

The chain joins TRBV19 to TRBJ1-6, with 7 positions matching TRBD1. The CDR3 runs to 17 residues. CDR1 is LNHDA and CDR2 is SQIVND in the germline V gene (reference sequence). J gave up 0 bases and V 4 bases, and 6 bases lay outside the gene matches. The CDR3 spells CASSTGQPSSYNSPLHF. The CDR3 nucleotides read TGTGCCAGTAGTACGGGACAGCCCAGCTCCTATAATTCACCCCTCCACTTT.

The chain couples TRBV6-5 to TRBJ1-1; D unresolved. CDR1 and CDR2 from the germline V gene are MNHEY and SVGAGI. This CDR3 has 14 amino acids. V lost 5 bases, J lost 5 bases, and 15 bases lay in between. The CDR3 region is CASSGQAGNTEAFF. CDR3 in DNA: TGTGCCAGCAGTGGCCAGGCTGGTAATACTGAAGCTTTCTTT.

This clone was found once. The chain links TRBV27 to TRBJ2-7; 9 bases are a match to TRBD2. CDR3 size: 16 residues. V dropped 5 bases and J dropped 1; count of bases not matched to a gene: 9. CDR1 and CDR2 (germline): MNHEY, SMNVEV (reference sequence). CDR3 region: CASSPSSGTFSYEQYF. CDR3 coding DNA: TGTGCCAGCAGTCCGTCTAGCGGGACTTTTTCCTACGAGCAGTACTTC.

V gene TRBV7-2 combines with J gene TRBJ2-7, with 11 bases identical to TRBD2. Germline CDR1 is SGHTA and CDR2 is FQGNSA. CDR3 length equals 17 residues. V was clipped by 3 bases and J by 5 bases; unmatched bases: 12. The CDR3 reads CASSLFLAGGPQNEQYF. The CDR3 DNA follows: TGTGCCAGCAGCTTGTTCCTAGCGGGAGGTCCCCAGAACGAGCAGTACTTC.

The gene calls are TRBV7-2 and TRBJ2-3; perhaps TRBD2 as D (5 bases). CDR1 is SGHTA and CDR2 is FQGNSA in the germline V gene. V was clipped by 3 bases and J by 0 bases, with 7 bases between them. CDR3 length: 14 residues. The CDR3, as DNA: TGTGCCAGCAGCTTCCGCGGGAGCACAGATACGCAGTATTTT. Its translation: CASSFRGSTDTQYF.

CDR3 in DNA: TGTGCCAGCAGCGTAGATCTATACACTGAAGCTTTCTTT. Translating gives CASSVDLYTEAFF. The rearrangement links TRBV9 to TRBJ1-1; D unresolved. This CDR3 is 13 amino acids long. V lost 0 bases, J lost 3 bases, and 6 bases lay in between. Germline loops: CDR1 SGDLS, CDR2 YYNGEE.

V and J are TRBV11-3 and TRBJ2-3; 8 positions match TRBD2. V dropped 5 bases and J dropped 0; count of bases not matched to a gene: 10. Per the germline V gene, CDR1 is SGHNT and CDR2 is YENEEA. The CDR3 sequence is 17 residues long. The CDR3 bases are TGTGCCAGCAGCGCTGCCCTTACGGGAGGGAGCACAGATACGCAGTATTTT. This translates into CASSAALTGGSTDTQYF.

This clone was seen only once. The chain combines TRBV6-1 with TRBJ2-1; a weak D match, TRBD2 (6 bases). The V end was cut by 6 bases, the J end by 4 bases, with 16 bases between. The CDR3 sequence is 15 residues long. Germline assignment: CDR1 MNHNS and CDR2 SASEGT. CDR3 amino acids: CASSGRFAGYNEQFF. The CDR3 nucleotides read TGTGCCAGCAGCGGACGGTTCGCGGGGTACAATGAGCAGTTCTTC.

V gene TRBV5-1 combines with J gene TRBJ2-3; TRBD1 matches 7 bases. The length of the CDR3 is 14 residues. CDR1 is SGHRS, CDR2 YFSETQ, per germline. J was trimmed by 2 bases and V by 4 bases; bases with no gene match: 4. CDR3 in amino acids: CASSTGQVTDTQYF. In DNA, the CDR3 is TGCGCCAGCAGCACTGGACAGGTCACAGATACGCAGTATTTT.

The chain links TRBV4-1 to TRBJ1-1; TRBD1 matches 12 bases. CDR3 length: 18 amino acids. The ends lost 1 base at V and 0 bases at J; junction bases unmatched: 6. Germline V gene sequence: CDR1 MGHRA, CDR2 YSYEKL. The CDR3 loop reads CASSQAGQGALMNTEAFF. Here the CDR3 DNA reads TGCGCCAGCAGCCAAGCGGGACAGGGGGCTCTTATGAACACTGAAGCTTTCTTT.

The J gene is TRBJ1-2, the V gene TRBV14; D ambiguous. This CDR3 spans 14 amino acids. V lost 5 bases to trimming and J lost 4 bases, with 14 bases between them. Germline-derived CDR1 and CDR2 are SGHDN and FVKESK. The CDR3 is CASSKEHGSYGYTF. The CDR3 DNA reads TGTGCCAGCAGCAAGGAGCACGGGAGCTATGGCTACACCTTC.

V gene TRBV7-9 combines with J gene TRBJ1-5; 11 positions match TRBD1. The V gene end was trimmed by 5 bases and the J gene end by 7 bases; junction bases not matched to a gene: 13. The CDR3 contains 17 residues. Germline V gene sequence: CDR1 SEHNR, CDR2 FQNEAQ (reference sequence). The CDR3 loop reads CASSTSPGQGASQPQHF. CDR3 DNA sequence: TGTGCCAGCAGCACATCACCAGGACAGGGGGCCTCCCAGCCCCAGCATTTT. Based on the CDR3 plus reference TRBV7-9 and TRBJ1-5, the full variable domain is DTGVSQNPRHKITKRGQNVTFRCDPISEHNRLYWYRQTLGQGPEFLTYFQNEAQLEKSRLLSDRFSAERPKGSFSTLEIQRTEQGDSAMYLCASSTSPGQGASQPQHFGDGTRLSIL.

V gene TRBV5-1 combines with J gene TRBJ1-3; D is undetermined. Germline V gene data show CDR1 as SGHRS and CDR2 as YFSETQ. The CDR3 is 15 amino acids. Trimming stripped 4 bases from V and 0 bases from J, with 11 bases between. CDR3 loop: CASSPDGSSGNTIYF. The CDR3 DNA reads as TGCGCCAGCAGCCCCGACGGGAGCTCTGGAAACACCATATATTTT. Using reference TRBV5-1 and TRBJ1-3 for the parts outside the CDR3, the full variable domain is KAGVTQTPRYLIKTRGQQVTLSCSPISGHRSVSWYQQTPGQGLQFLFEYFSETQRNKGNFPGRFSGRQFSNSRSEMNVSTLELGDSALYLCASSPDGSSGNTIYFGEGSWLTVV.

The chain couples TRBV7-3 to TRBJ2-3; TRBD2 matches 10 bases. This CDR3 is built from 16 residues. The V segment lost 5 bases and the J segment 1 base; nucleotides outside the gene matches: 6. The V gene's germline CDR1 is SGHTA and CDR2 FQGTGA. As DNA, the CDR3 is TGTGCCAGCAGCACAAGGACTAGCGGAGGCACAGATACGCAGTATTTT. Translated, it gives CASSTRTSGGTDTQYF.

A single count supports this clone. The chain recombines TRBV7-2 with TRBJ1-5; 9 bases match TRBD1. The CDR3 covers 15 residues. The germline CDR1 and CDR2 sequences are SGHTA and FQGNSA. J lost 10 bases, V lost 1 base, and 8 bases had no gene match. The CDR3 here is CASSLGGTGIQPQHF. CDR3 DNA: TGTGCCAGCAGCTTAGGAGGGACAGGGATTCAACCCCAGCATTTT.

The J gene is TRBJ2-1, the V gene TRBV5-4; TRBD1 matches 7 bases. The V gene's germline CDR1 is SGHNT and CDR2 YYREEE (reference sequence). Losses at the gene ends were 4 bases for V and 2 bases for J; bases not matched to a gene: 3. The CDR3 extends over 14 amino acids. The CDR3 nucleotides are TGTGCCAGCAGCGACGGGACAGCCTACAATGAGCAGTTCTTC. It specifies CASSDGTAYNEQFF.

J is TRBJ2-7 and V is TRBV11-1; 8 bases fit TRBD1. CDR1 and CDR2 from the germline V gene are SGHAT and FQDESV (reference sequence). With 3 bases clipped from V and 4 bases from J, the junction kept 8 bases outside the gene matches. The CDR3 covers 15 residues. This chain's CDR3 is CASSLGPGGAYEQYF. Written as DNA, the CDR3 is TGTGCCAGCAGCTTGGGGCCAGGGGGCGCATACGAGCAGTACTTC.

This chain joins TRBV6-5 and TRBJ1-2, with 7 bases lining up with TRBD1. This CDR3 has 14 residues. Germline CDR1 MNHEY, CDR2 SVGAGI. With V trimmed by 10 bases and J by 4 bases, 12 bases remained unmatched. The CDR3 region is CATSRQGYFYGYTF. The CDR3 DNA follows: TGTGCCACCTCCCGACAGGGTTACTTCTATGGCTACACCTTC.

The chain links TRBV18 to TRBJ2-7; TRBD1 agrees at 7 bases. Germline CDR1 is KGHSH and CDR2 is LQKENI. The ends lost 2 bases at V and 4 bases at J; junction bases unmatched: 2. The CDR3 spans 13 residues. CDR3 loop: CASSPGTVYEQYF. Written as DNA, the CDR3 is TGTGCCAGCTCACCAGGGACAGTGTACGAGCAGTACTTC. Variable domain in full (rest from reference TRBV18 and TRBJ2-7): NAGVMQNPRHLVRRRGQEARLRCSPMKGHSHVYWYRQLPEEGLKFMVYLQKENIIDESGMPKERFSAEFPKEGPSILRIQQVVRGDSAAYFCASSPGTVYEQYFGPGTRLTVT.